This T cell receptor (beta chain) was identified in a study of beta chain features in type 1 diabetes. Study-wide findings and caveats: Within each of all four CD4+ subsets, Type 1 diabetes patients had TCRB CDR3s that were moderately but significantly shorter.

Isolated RNA was reverse transcribed in full, so expressed TCRB transcripts were sequenced. Measured with immunoSEQ multiplex PCR; TCRdb has only the in-frame clones, and not every one. The sample yields around 310,000 clones, approximately 13% seen once. This clone appeared a few times. Its antigen is unidentified. Germline V lookup: CDR1 SGHVS, CDR2 FNYEAQ. CDR3 length: 16 residues. Trimming took off 6 bases at V and 2 bases at J, with 18 bases between the two ends. Input material: naive CD4+ T cells from blood. The TCR comes from a woman aged 18-29 years with type 1 diabetes. The chain uses TRBV7-6 and TRBJ2-3, with a tentative D call TRBD1 (5 bases). The CDR3 sequence: CASSPPGYPNTDTQYF. CDR3 sequence (DNA): TGTGCCAGCAGTCCCCCAGGGTACCCTAACACAGATACGCAGTATTTT.